The rows below give T cell receptor beta chains drawn from one sample of a study of blood T cell repertoires in COVID-19. Generated by immunoSEQ multiplex PCR, the TCRdb table keeps only in-frame clones and is missing some. Seen here are some 180,000 clones, about 85% observed once, and the top ten hold approximately 21%. The sequencing input was peripheral blood. All receptors derive from a man aged 60 to 69 with active or convalescent COVID-19. The CDR3 runs from the conserved cysteine through the conserved F or W. Each record gives: clone size, V gene, J gene, D gene, CDR3 DNA, CDR3 protein. D genes are given only for firm matches. Size values are once, few and many counts, or a class for expanded clones, and some rows have none.

abundance: .
v_gene: TRBV6-5
j_gene: TRBJ1-5
d_gene: .
CDR3nt: TGTGCCAGCTCTATGGGCAATCAGCCCCAGCATTTT
CDR3aa: CASSMGNQPQHF

abundance: .
v_gene: TRBV19
j_gene: TRBJ1-2
d_gene: .
CDR3nt: TGTGCCTCAGCTCACCCCGGAGATGGCTACACCTTC
CDR3aa: CASAHPGDGYTF

abundance: .
v_gene: TRBV7-6
j_gene: TRBJ2-1
d_gene: TRBD2
CDR3nt: TGTGCCAGCAGCTTAGCGCTAGCGGGGGGGCCTCTCGATGAGCAGTTCTTC
CDR3aa: CASSLALAGGPLDEQFF

abundance: .
v_gene: TRBV7-3
j_gene: TRBJ1-4
d_gene: TRBD1
CDR3nt: TGTGCCAGCAATCCGACAGGGTGGGAAAAACTGTTTTTT
CDR3aa: CASNPTGWEKLFF

abundance: .
v_gene: TRBV7-3
j_gene: TRBJ2-7
d_gene: TRBD2
CDR3nt: TGTGCCAGCAGCTTAGGGACTAGCGGGGAGTCCTACGAGCAGTACTTC
CDR3aa: CASSLGTSGESYEQYF

abundance: .
v_gene: TRBV6-5
j_gene: TRBJ1-3
d_gene: .
CDR3nt: TGTGCCAGCAAGGAAACAGTAAACTCTGGAAACACCATATATTTT
CDR3aa: CASKETVNSGNTIYF

abundance: .
v_gene: TRBV4-2
j_gene: TRBJ2-7
d_gene: .
CDR3nt: TGTGCCAGCAGCCAAGTTTCATCCCTAGGGGGTTCTTCCTACGAGCAGTACTTC
CDR3aa: CASSQVSSLGGSSYEQYF

abundance: .
v_gene: TRBV3-1/TRBV3-2
j_gene: TRBJ2-5
d_gene: .
CDR3nt: TGTGCCAGCAGCCAAGAGGCCTCCCGCCAAGAGACCCAGTACTTC
CDR3aa: CASSQEASRQETQYF

abundance: .
v_gene: TRBV30
j_gene: TRBJ1-5
d_gene: .
CDR3nt: TGTGCCTGGAGTCAGGAGGGCAATCAGCCCCAGCATTTT
CDR3aa: CAWSQEGNQPQHF

abundance: .
v_gene: TRBV3-1/TRBV3-2
j_gene: TRBJ2-1
d_gene: TRBD1
CDR3nt: TGTGCCAGCAGCCTACCCGGGACAGGGTCTTCTGAGCAGTTCTTC
CDR3aa: CASSLPGTGSSEQFF

abundance: .
v_gene: TRBV5-1
j_gene: TRBJ2-3
d_gene: .
CDR3nt: TGCGCCAGCAGCTTGGACTACTCCACAGATACGCAGTATTTT
CDR3aa: CASSLDYSTDTQYF

abundance: .
v_gene: TRBV6-6
j_gene: TRBJ1-2
d_gene: TRBD1
CDR3nt: TGTGCCAGCATCCGGGTACAGGGGGGCGATGGCTACACCTTC
CDR3aa: CASIRVQGGDGYTF

abundance: .
v_gene: TRBV19
j_gene: TRBJ2-7
d_gene: .
CDR3nt: TGTGCCAGTAGTATGGGGTCAGGGGCTCAAGCCGAGCAGTACTTC
CDR3aa: CASSMGSGAQAEQYF

abundance: few
v_gene: TRBV5-1
j_gene: TRBJ2-2
d_gene: TRBD1
CDR3nt: TGCGCCAGCAGCTTGGCACAGGGGGCGGTCGCCGGGGAGCTGTTTTTT
CDR3aa: CASSLAQGAVAGELFF

abundance: .
v_gene: TRBV5-6
j_gene: TRBJ2-7
d_gene: TRBD2
CDR3nt: TGTGCCAGCAGCTCGGTCGGGAGGACTCAACGCTCCTACGAGCAGTACTTC
CDR3aa: CASSSVGRTQRSYEQYF

abundance: .
v_gene: TRBV19
j_gene: TRBJ2-2
d_gene: TRBD1
CDR3nt: TGTGCCAGTAGTTCGACAGGGTACACCGGGGAGCTGTTTTTT
CDR3aa: CASSSTGYTGELFF

abundance: once
v_gene: TRBV15
j_gene: TRBJ2-7
d_gene: .
CDR3nt: TGTGCCACCAGCAGAGGAGTCAGGCGGGGCACCTACGAGCAGTACTTC
CDR3aa: CATSRGVRRGTYEQYF

abundance: .
v_gene: TRBV24-1
j_gene: TRBJ2-2
d_gene: .
CDR3nt: TGTGCCACCAGTCGAGGGTCGAGCACCGGGGAGCTGTTTTTT
CDR3aa: CATSRGSSTGELFF

abundance: .
v_gene: TRBV14
j_gene: TRBJ2-1
d_gene: TRBD2
CDR3nt: TGTGCCAGCAGCCAACAAAGGACTAGCGGGGGGGTATACGAGCAGTTCTTC
CDR3aa: CASSQQRTSGGVYEQFF

abundance: .
v_gene: TRBV11-2
j_gene: TRBJ2-2
d_gene: .
CDR3nt: TGTGCCAGCAGCTTTAACCCAGGGGCGACCACCGGGGAGCTGTTTTTT
CDR3aa: CASSFNPGATTGELFF

abundance: .
v_gene: TRBV19
j_gene: TRBJ1-5
d_gene: .
CDR3nt: TGTGCCAGTAGTCAGGATTATCAGCCCCAGCATTTT
CDR3aa: CASSQDYQPQHF

abundance: .
v_gene: TRBV5-1
j_gene: TRBJ2-7
d_gene: TRBD1
CDR3nt: TGCGCCAGCGGTGCCGGGACAGGGCTCGACGAGCAGTACTTC
CDR3aa: CASGAGTGLDEQYF

abundance: .
v_gene: TRBV9
j_gene: TRBJ2-5
d_gene: TRBD1
CDR3nt: TGTGCCAGCAGCGTATCGGACAGGGCAGAGACCCAGTACTTC
CDR3aa: CASSVSDRAETQYF

abundance: .
v_gene: TRBV2
j_gene: TRBJ2-5
d_gene: TRBD1
CDR3nt: TGTGCCATCTGGACAGGGGGCTTTGAGACCCAGTACTTC
CDR3aa: CAIWTGGFETQYF